These 16 T cell receptor beta chains came from one sample sequenced in a study of vaccination and CD4 T cells after COVID-19. Their specific antigens are unknown. As for treatment: approximately nine-day PBMC culture with coronavirus spike peptide pools or control peptides (ViraFEST assay). Cultured CD4+ T-cell DNA underwent Oncomine TCR Beta short-read sequencing. MiXCR, run by TCRdb on the PCR reads, gives a single entry per CDR3 protein. The sample includes 11,000 to 15,000 distinct CDR3 sequences, roughly 40% of them seen just once. Material: CD4+ T cells from blood, cultured in vitro. These receptors all come from a human donor who had recovered from COVID-19.

The chain is built from TRBV12-3 or TRBV12-4 and TRBJ2-2; 9 bases line up with TRBD2. This CDR3 comprises 17 residues. V dropped 3 bases and J dropped 5; count of bases not matched to a gene: 10. This chain's CDR3 is CASSLPLAGGPTGELFF. The CDR3 region has the DNA TGTGCCAGCAGTTTGCCCCTCGCGGGGGGGCCAACCGGGGAGCTGTTTTTT.

The rearrangement links TRBV18 to TRBJ1-1; no clear D gene. V gave up 0 bases and J gave up 4 bases, with 12 bases separating them. The germline gives CDR1 KGHSH, CDR2 LQKENI. The CDR3 contains 15 residues. The DNA for the CDR3 is TGTGCCAGCTCACCACCGATGCGGGGTGGCACTGAAGCTTTCTTT. The encoded protein is CASSPPMRGGTEAFF.

The chain is built from TRBV19 and TRBJ2-4; TRBD1 might be the D (5 bases). This CDR3 comprises 17 residues. V lost 0 bases and J 0 bases, leaving 12 bases between the germline ends. Germline V lookup: CDR1 LNHDA, CDR2 SQIVND (reference sequence). The CDR3 protein is CASSIDTAQGAKNIQYF. The CDR3 nucleotides are TGTGCCAGTAGTATAGATACCGCTCAGGGAGCCAAAAACATTCAGTACTTC.

This clonotype has more than one count but fewer than ten. The chain joins TRBV7-9 to TRBJ2-3; 11 nucleotides line up with TRBD2. J was trimmed by 0 bases and V by 6 bases; bases with no gene match: 2. CDR1 is SEHNR and CDR2 is FQNEAQ in the germline V gene (reference sequence). This CDR3 has 15 residues. The CDR3 region is CASSTSGGSTDTQYF. CDR3 nucleotides: TGTGCCAGCAGTACTAGCGGGGGTAGCACAGATACGCAGTATTTT.

A word on this clonotype: Mismatch with germline at one junction end may stem from a read error. This chain joins TRBV12-3 or TRBV12-4 and TRBJ1-1, with D uncertain. This CDR3 region has 13 residues. The CDR3 is CASSFRRNSEAFF. CDR3 bases: TGTGCCAGCAGTTTTCGCCGGAACTCTGAAGCTTTCTTT.

This clonotype was counted only a few times. V usage is TRBV6-1 and J usage is TRBJ1-2; a weak D match, TRBD1 (5 bases). This CDR3 spans 12 amino acids. Germline V CDR1 and CDR2: MNHNS, SASEGT. The V end lost 5 bases, the J end lost 4 bases, and 8 bases lay between the germline ends. The CDR3 sequence is CASSPGAYGYTF. CDR3 coding DNA: TGTGCCAGCAGTCCTGGGGCCTATGGCTACACCTTC.

The table lists this clonotype with a few counts. The chain recombines TRBV7-2 with TRBJ2-5, with 8 bases lining up with TRBD2. Germline loops: CDR1 SGHTA, CDR2 FQGNSA. Germline trimming cut 1 base from V and 2 bases from J; bases unmatched to any gene: 3. The CDR3 is 15 residues long. The CDR3 region is CASSLVGGGQETQYF. The CDR3 region has the DNA TGTGCCAGCAGCTTAGTGGGCGGGGGGCAAGAGACCCAGTACTTC.

This sequence joins TRBV5-1 and TRBJ2-2, with D perhaps given as TRBD1 or TRBD2 (7 bases each). CDR1 is SGHRS and CDR2 is YFSETQ in the germline V gene. V lost 0 bases and J lost 3, with 9 bases in between. The length of the CDR3 is 15 residues. The CDR3 spells CASSLAGGDTGELFF. CDR3 nucleotides: TGCGCCAGCAGCTTGGCAGGGGGGGACACCGGGGAGCTGTTTTTT.

There are a few counts of this clonotype. This chain joins TRBV7-9 and TRBJ2-2; TRBD1 matches 8 bases. This CDR3 comprises 19 residues. CDR1 is SEHNR, CDR2 FQNEAQ, per germline (reference sequence). Losses at the gene ends were 0 bases for V and 5 bases for J; bases not matched to a gene: 14. The CDR3 reads CASSLAGWDRPRSTGELFF. DNA for the CDR3: TGTGCCAGCAGCTTAGCTGGGTGGGACAGGCCGAGAAGTACCGGGGAGCTGTTTTTT.

A few counts support this clonotype. The chain employs TRBV7-8 and TRBJ1-2, with D hard to call. Germline-derived CDR1 and CDR2 are SGHVS and FQNEAQ. Trimming pared 5 bases from V and 1 base from J, leaving 5 bases between. The CDR3 is made up of 12 amino acids. CDR3 sequence reads: CASSRYNYGYTF. The CDR3 nucleotides read TGTGCCAGCAGCCGATATAACTATGGCTACACCTTC.

The chain links TRBV2 to TRBJ2-7; TRBD1 aligns across 7 bases. CDR1 is SNHLY and CDR2 is FYNNEI in the germline V gene. The length of the CDR3 is 15 residues. The V and J ends lost 3 bases and 5 bases, in that order; junction bases with no gene match: 10. The CDR3 here is CASSEGRGTVHEQYF. CDR3 DNA: TGTGCCAGCAGTGAGGGTAGGGGGACAGTTCACGAGCAGTACTTC.

This clonotype was found a few times. The CDR3 DNA follows: TGCGCCAGCAGTGAACAGGCCTCTGGAAACACCATATATTTT. Amino acids: CASSEQASGNTIYF. J is TRBJ1-3 and V is TRBV10-2, with D possibly being TRBD1 (5 bases). V gave up 3 bases and J gave up 0 bases, with 6 bases separating them. The CDR3 totals 14 residues. Germline values: CDR1 WSHSY, CDR2 SAAADI.

The J gene is TRBJ2-6, the V gene TRBV6-1; D gene unclear. Trimming took 8 bases from V and 2 from J, leaving 1 base between them. Germline V gene sequence: CDR1 MNHNS, CDR2 SASEGT. CDR3 length: 11 amino acids. The DNA of the CDR3 is TGTGCCAGCCCTGGGGCCAACGTCCTGACTTTC. Encoded protein: CASPGANVLTF.

This clonotype appeared a few times. This chain links TRBV10-2 with TRBJ2-2, with a tentative D call TRBD1 (6 bases). Germline V CDR1 and CDR2: WSHSY, SAAADI. The CDR3 spans 14 residues. Deletions cut 2 bases from V and 7 bases from J, with 11 bases between. CDR3 bases: TGCGCCAGCAGTGAGGGGACACAGTTCGGGGAGCTGTTTTTT. Translated: CASSEGTQFGELFF.

This clonotype is categorized as medium-sized (0.01 to 0.1%). The J gene is TRBJ1-2, the V gene TRBV6-1; 8 bases align to TRBD1. This CDR3 comprises 16 residues. Trimming took 6 bases from V and 6 from J; bases not matched to a gene: 15. Germline CDR1 MNHNS, CDR2 SASEGT. The CDR3 nucleotides read TGTGCCAGCAGGACTACAGGGGGGGCGAAGACCAATGGCTACACCTTC. Protein: CASRTTGGAKTNGYTF.

This CDR3 reads CASSFPENTEAFF. In nucleotides, the CDR3 is TGTGCCAGCAGTTTTCCCGAGAACACTGAAGCTTTCTTT. The V gene is TRBV12-3 or TRBV12-4, the J gene TRBJ1-1; no definite D call. CDR3 length: 13 amino acids. Deletions cut 3 bases from V and 1 base from J, with 6 bases between.